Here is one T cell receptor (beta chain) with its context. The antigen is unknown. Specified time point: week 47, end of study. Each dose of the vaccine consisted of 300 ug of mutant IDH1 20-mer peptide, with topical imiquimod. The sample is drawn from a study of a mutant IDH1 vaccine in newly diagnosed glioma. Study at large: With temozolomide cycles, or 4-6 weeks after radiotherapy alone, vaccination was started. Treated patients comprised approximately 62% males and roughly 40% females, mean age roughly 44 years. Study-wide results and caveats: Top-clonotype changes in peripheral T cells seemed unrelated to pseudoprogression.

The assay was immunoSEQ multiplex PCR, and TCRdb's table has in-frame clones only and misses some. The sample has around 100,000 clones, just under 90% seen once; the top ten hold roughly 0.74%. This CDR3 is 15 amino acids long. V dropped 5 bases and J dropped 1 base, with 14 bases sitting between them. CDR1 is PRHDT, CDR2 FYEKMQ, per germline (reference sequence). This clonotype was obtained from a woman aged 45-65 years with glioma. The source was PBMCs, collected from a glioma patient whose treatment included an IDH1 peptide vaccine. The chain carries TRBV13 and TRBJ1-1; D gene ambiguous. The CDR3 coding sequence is TGTGCCAGCAGCCGTCTGGAATCCCCGAACACTGAAGCTTTCTTT. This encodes CASSRLESPNTEAFF.